This T cell receptor beta chain was identified during a study of blood T cell repertoires in COVID-19. Germline lookup yields CDR1 MNHEY and CDR2 SVGAGI. V gave up 6 bases and J gave up 0 bases, with 8 bases separating them. There are 14 residues in the CDR3. This clone was found once. Clones were sequenced by immunoSEQ multiplex PCR, and TCRdb holds only the in-frame ones, with some missing. The sample contains some 150,000 clones, about 89% of which appear only once. The sequence was collected from a man aged 50 to 59 who had recovered from COVID-19. The chain couples TRBV6-5 to TRBJ2-2; no clear D. The sequenced sample was peripheral blood. The DNA of the CDR3 is TGTGCCAGCAGGACGGCGGCGAACACCGGGGAGCTGTTTTTT. Protein: CASRTAANTGELFF.